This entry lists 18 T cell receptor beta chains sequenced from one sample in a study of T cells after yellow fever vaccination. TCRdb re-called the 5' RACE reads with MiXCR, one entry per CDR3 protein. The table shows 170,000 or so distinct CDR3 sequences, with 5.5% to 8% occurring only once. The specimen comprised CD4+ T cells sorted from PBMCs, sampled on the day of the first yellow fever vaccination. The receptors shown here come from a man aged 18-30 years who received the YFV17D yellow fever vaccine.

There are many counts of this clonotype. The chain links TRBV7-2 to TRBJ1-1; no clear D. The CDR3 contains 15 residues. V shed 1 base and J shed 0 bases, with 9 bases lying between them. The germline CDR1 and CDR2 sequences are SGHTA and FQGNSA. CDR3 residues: CASSLDPVMNTEAFF. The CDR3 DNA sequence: TGTGCCAGCAGCTTAGACCCGGTAATGAACACTGAAGCTTTCTTT.

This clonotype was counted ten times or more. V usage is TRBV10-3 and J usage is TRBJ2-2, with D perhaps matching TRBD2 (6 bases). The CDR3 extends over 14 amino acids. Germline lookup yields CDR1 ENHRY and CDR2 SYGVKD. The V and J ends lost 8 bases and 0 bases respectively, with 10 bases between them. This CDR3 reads CAIEGGTNTGELFF. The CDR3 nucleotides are TGTGCCATCGAGGGCGGGACGAACACCGGGGAGCTGTTTTTT.

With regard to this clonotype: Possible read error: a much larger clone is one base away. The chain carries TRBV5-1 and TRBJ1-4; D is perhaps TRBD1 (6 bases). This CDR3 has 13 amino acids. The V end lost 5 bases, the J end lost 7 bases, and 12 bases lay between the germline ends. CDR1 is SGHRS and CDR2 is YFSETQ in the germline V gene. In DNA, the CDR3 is TGCGCCAGCAGTCAACAGGGTGGTGAAAAACTGTTTTTT. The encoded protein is CASSQQGGEKLFF.

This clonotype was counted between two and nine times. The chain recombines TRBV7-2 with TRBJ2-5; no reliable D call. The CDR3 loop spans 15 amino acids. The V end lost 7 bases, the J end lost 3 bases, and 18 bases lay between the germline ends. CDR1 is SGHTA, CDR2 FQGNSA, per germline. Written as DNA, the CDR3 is TGTGCCAGCACCCCACAAACAACAAGGAAAGAGACCCAGTACTTC. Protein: CASTPQTTRKETQYF.

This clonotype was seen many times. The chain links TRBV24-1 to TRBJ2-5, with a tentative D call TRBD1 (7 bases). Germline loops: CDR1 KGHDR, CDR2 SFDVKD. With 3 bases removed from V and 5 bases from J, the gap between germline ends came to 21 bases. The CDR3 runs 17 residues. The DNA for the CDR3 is TGTGCCACCAGTGATATAGCAGGGGGAGGTGTGTTGGAGACCCAGTACTTC. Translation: CATSDIAGGGVLETQYF.

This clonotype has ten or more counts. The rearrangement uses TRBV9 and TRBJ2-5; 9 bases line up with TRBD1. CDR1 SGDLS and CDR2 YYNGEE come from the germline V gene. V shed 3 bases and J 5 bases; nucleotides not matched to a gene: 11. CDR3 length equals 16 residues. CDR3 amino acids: CASSAHNPGQGETQYF. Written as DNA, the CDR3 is TGTGCCAGCAGCGCCCATAACCCGGGACAGGGTGAGACCCAGTACTTC. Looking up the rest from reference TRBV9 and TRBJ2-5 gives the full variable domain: DSGVTQTPKHLITATGQRVTLRCSPRSGDLSVYWYQQSLDQGLQFLIQYYNGEERAKGNILERFSAQQFPDLHSELNLSSLELGDSALYFCASSAHNPGQGETQYFGPGTRLLVL.

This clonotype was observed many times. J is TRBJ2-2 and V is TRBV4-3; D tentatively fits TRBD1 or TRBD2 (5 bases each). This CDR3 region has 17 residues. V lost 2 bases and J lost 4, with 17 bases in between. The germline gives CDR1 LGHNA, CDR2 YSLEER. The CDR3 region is CASSQHPGTGATGELFF. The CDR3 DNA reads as TGCGCCAGCAGCCAACATCCCGGGACCGGGGCCACCGGGGAGCTGTTTTTT.

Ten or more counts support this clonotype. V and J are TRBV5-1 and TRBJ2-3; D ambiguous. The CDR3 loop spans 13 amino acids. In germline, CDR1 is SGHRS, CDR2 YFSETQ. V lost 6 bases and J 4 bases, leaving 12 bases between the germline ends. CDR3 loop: CASKPSLPDTQYF. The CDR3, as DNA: TGCGCCAGCAAACCGAGCCTTCCAGATACGCAGTATTTT.

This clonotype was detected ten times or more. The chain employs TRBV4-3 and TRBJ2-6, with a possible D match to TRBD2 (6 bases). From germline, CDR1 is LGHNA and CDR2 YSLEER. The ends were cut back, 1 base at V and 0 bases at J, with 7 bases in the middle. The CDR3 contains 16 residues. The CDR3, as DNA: TGCGCCAGCAGCCAAGGGGGAGGCTCTGGGGCCAACGTCCTGACTTTC. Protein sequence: CASSQGGGSGANVLTF.

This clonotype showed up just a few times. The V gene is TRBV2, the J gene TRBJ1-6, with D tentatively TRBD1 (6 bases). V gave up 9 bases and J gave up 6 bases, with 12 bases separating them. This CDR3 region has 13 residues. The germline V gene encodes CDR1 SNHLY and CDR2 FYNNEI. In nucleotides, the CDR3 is TGTGCCAGAAAGCGACAGGCTAATTCACCCCTCCACTTT. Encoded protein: CARKRQANSPLHF.

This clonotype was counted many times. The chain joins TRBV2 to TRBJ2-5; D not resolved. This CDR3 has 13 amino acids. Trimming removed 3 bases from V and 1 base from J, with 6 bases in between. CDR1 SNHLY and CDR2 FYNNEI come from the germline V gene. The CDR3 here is CASSDVGQETQYF. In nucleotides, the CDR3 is TGTGCCAGCAGTGACGTGGGCCAAGAGACCCAGTACTTC. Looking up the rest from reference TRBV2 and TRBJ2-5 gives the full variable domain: EPEVTQTPSHQVTQMGQEVILRCVPISNHLYFYWYRQILGQKVEFLVSFYNNEISEKSEIFDDQFSVERPDGSNFTLKIRSTKLEDSAMYFCASSDVGQETQYFGPGTRLLVL.

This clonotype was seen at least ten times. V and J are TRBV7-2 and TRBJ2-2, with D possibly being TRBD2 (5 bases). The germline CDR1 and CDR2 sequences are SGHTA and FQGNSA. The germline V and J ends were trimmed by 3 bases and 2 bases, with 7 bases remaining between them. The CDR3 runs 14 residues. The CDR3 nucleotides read TGTGCCAGCAGCTTCGACTACAACACCGGGGAGCTGTTTTTT. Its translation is CASSFDYNTGELFF.

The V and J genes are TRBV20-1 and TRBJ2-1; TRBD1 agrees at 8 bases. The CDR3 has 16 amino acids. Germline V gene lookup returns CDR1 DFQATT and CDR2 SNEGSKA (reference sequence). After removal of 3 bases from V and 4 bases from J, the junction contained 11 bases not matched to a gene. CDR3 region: CSASGTGSGTYNEQFF. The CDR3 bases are TGCAGTGCTAGCGGGACAGGAAGTGGGACGTACAATGAGCAGTTCTTC.

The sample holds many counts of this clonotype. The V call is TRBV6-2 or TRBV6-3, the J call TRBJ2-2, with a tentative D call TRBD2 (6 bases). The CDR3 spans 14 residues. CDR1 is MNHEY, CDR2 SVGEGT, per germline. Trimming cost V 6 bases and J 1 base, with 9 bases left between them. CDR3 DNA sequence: TGTGCCAGCAGACGCGGGGTGAACACCGGGGAGCTGTTTTTT. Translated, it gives CASRRGVNTGELFF.

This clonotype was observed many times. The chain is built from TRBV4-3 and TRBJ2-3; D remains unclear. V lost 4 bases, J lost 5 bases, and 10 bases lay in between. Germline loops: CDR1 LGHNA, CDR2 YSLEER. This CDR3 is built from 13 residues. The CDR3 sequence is CASSRIGLDTQYF. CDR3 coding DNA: TGCGCCAGCAGCCGGATCGGTTTAGATACGCAGTATTTT.

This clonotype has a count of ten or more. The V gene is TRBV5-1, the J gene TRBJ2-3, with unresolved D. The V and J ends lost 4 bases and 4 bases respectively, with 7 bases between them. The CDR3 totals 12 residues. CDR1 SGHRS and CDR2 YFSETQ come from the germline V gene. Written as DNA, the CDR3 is TGCGCCAGCAGCAATGGGCCAGATACGCAGTATTTT. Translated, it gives CASSNGPDTQYF. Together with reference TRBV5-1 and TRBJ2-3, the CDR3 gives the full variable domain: KAGVTQTPRYLIKTRGQQVTLSCSPISGHRSVSWYQQTPGQGLQFLFEYFSETQRNKGNFPGRFSGRQFSNSRSEMNVSTLELGDSALYLCASSNGPDTQYFGPGTRLTVL.

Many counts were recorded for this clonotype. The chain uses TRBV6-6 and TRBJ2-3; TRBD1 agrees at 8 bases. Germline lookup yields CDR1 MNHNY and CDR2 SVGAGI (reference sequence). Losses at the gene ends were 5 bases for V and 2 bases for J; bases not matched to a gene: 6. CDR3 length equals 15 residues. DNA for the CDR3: TGTGCCAGCAGTGGAGGGACAGGTTACACAGATACGCAGTATTTT. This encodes CASSGGTGYTDTQYF.

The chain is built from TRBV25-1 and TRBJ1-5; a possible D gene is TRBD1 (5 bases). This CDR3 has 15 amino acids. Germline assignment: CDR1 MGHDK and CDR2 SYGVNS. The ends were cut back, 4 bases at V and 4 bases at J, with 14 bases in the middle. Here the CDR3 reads CASSGPGGDNQPQHF. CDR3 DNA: TGTGCCAGCAGTGGACCTGGGGGGGATAATCAGCCCCAGCATTTT.